One sample yielded the 2 T cell receptor beta chains listed below, sequenced in a study of blood T cells in healthy people across ages. Combining a sample-barcoded 5' primer with a J-beta primer mix, a second PCR ran for about 7 to 11 cycles. TCRdb recomputed calls from the 5' RACE reads with MiXCR, one row per CDR3 protein. In the table there are about 720,000 distinct CDR3 sequences, approximately 21% of which are singletons. What was sequenced was blood. These receptors were obtained from a man in his 70s in good health.

This clonotype was counted many times. This chain connects TRBV18 to TRBJ2-5; 10 bases fit TRBD1. Trimming at V came to 4 bases and at J to 1 base, leaving 0 bases not matched to a gene. Germline CDR1 is KGHSH and CDR2 is LQKENI. This CDR3 contains 14 residues. CDR3 amino acids: CASSRTGGQETQYF. CDR3 DNA sequence: TGTGCCAGCTCACGGACAGGGGGCCAAGAGACCCAGTACTTC.

The rearrangement uses TRBV3-1 and TRBJ2-7; 8 bases are a match to TRBD1. The J call may be incorrect, as the DNA end agrees better with TRBJ2-5. The V gene's germline CDR1 is LGHDT and CDR2 YNNKEL (reference sequence). The CDR3 runs to 15 residues. CDR3 sequence (DNA): TGTGCCAGCAGCCTTCGGGACAGGCTGAGAAAGACCCAGTACTTC. It encodes CASSLRDRLRKTQYF.